This T cell receptor (beta chain) was retrieved from a study of blood T cell repertoires in COVID-19. On the study more broadly: Whether acute or convalescent, the COVID-19 samples came from the United States, Italy and Spain.

Participants spanned ages about 18 to 90 years and resided in fewer than 30 US areas. Allocation to cohorts depended on clinical history reported by the participants. Donors in Cohort 3 counted as recovered after two negative PCRs, clearance, or symptom resolution. Generated by immunoSEQ multiplex PCR, the TCRdb table keeps only in-frame clones and is missing some. There are a few hundred thousand clones in the sample; under 85% occur only once, and about 5% lies in the top ten. The CDR3 totals 13 residues. V lost 8 bases, J lost 1 base, and 5 bases stayed unmatched. The germline V gene encodes CDR1 ENHRY and CDR2 SYGVKD.

This TCR was recovered from a woman in her forties or fifties who had recovered from COVID-19. Sequenced material: PBMCs or T cells enriched from blood (not recorded which). The chain carries TRBV10-3 and TRBJ2-7, with 7 bases fitting TRBD1. The CDR3 region has the DNA TGTGCCATCGGCCAGGGGGAGTCCTACGAGCAGTACTTC. This encodes CAIGQGESYEQYF.